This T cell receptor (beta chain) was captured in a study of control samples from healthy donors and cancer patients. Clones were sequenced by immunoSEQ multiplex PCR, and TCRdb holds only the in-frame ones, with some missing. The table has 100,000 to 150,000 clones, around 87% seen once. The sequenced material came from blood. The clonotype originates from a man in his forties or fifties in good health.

DNA of the CDR3: TGTGCCGGTGGTAGGGGAGAAGAGACCCAGTACTTC. Translation: CAGGRGEETQYF. This chain links TRBV6-6 with TRBJ2-5, with D possibly being TRBD1 or TRBD2 (5 bases each). Between the trimmed V and J ends, which lost 11 bases and 3 bases, there was a span of 13 bases. The CDR3 spans 12 residues. Germline CDR1 is MNHNY and CDR2 is SVGAGI (reference sequence).